This is a list of T cell receptor beta chains from one sample in a study of shared T cell receptors in the human thymus. TCRdb keeps only in-frame clones here, not all; method: immunoSEQ multiplex PCR. The sample gives 500,000 to 750,000 clones, roughly 90% of which show up once; 0.01% is in the top ten. The same data also contributed to another study, on human thymus T cells.

The material sequenced was thymocytes. The receptors originated from a boy in the first two years of life with a congenital heart defect. CDR3s leave out the opening cysteine and the closing phenylalanine or tryptophan.

v_call	j_call	cdr3_aa
TRBV4-2	TRBJ1-2	ASSQDERQGHGYT
TRBV4-1	TRBJ2-7	ASSQGERDSYEQY
TRBV10-3	TRBJ2-3	AITDEGVLGDTQY
TRBV5-8	TRBJ1-2	ASSLGDMPNYGYT
TRBV11-2	TRBJ2-6	ASSLDRAGANVLT
TRBV18	TRBJ2-4	ASSPAFPGTGLAKNIQY
TRBV7-9	TRBJ2-3	ASSLLWYPAGGGTDTQY
TRBV27	TRBJ1-2	ASSAWTGSSYGYT
TRBV18	TRBJ2-7	ASSPGGKREGYHEQY
TRBV25-1	TRBJ2-3	ASSEVVAGVAADTQY
TRBV6-1	TRBJ1-4	ASSEGRGAVKLF
TRBV28	TRBJ2-4	ASSVPDSTPGSKNIQY
TRBV19	TRBJ2-7	ASSGQRGSYEQY
TRBV28	TRBJ2-5	ASSFREGRETQY
TRBV5-3	TRBJ2-1	ARSREPSGRDEQF
TRBV27	TRBJ2-3	ASSPCGAGEVENTQY
TRBV4-2	TRBJ2-7	ASSPSSGSQYEQY
TRBV19	TRBJ2-7	ASSPMSRGIYEQY
TRBV9	TRBJ1-4	ASSPGQGNEKLF
TRBV23-1	TRBJ1-1	ASGLLGTEAF
TRBV29-1	TRBJ2-1	SARGGDNEQF
TRBV7-9	TRBJ1-4	ASSLVSGFEEKLF
TRBV30	TRBJ2-3	AWSWSLAGGKDTQY
TRBV13	TRBJ2-3	ASSLPSPGEGGDTQY
TRBV2	TRBJ2-2	ARGTTSNTGELF
TRBV6-1	TRBJ2-7	ASSGGQGFCEQY
TRBV30	TRBJ2-7	AWSLGSTYEQY
TRBV6-1	TRBJ2-7	ASGGWTGPTYEQY
TRBV10-3	TRBJ2-2	AADGGGNTGELF
TRBV18	TRBJ2-7	ASSPGDRALI
TRBV6-1	TRBJ2-2	ASKVGGPNTGELF
TRBV5-1	TRBJ2-1	ASSRSLAADNEQF
TRBV9	TRBJ2-1	ASSARPLGAPSSYNEQF
TRBV10-3	TRBJ2-7	AISDRGHYEQY
TRBV29-1	TRBJ2-1	SVPRDSSYNEQF
TRBV7-2	TRBJ2-1	ASSLVKRVAAEGYNEQF
TRBV11-2	TRBJ2-7	ASSLYSRADEQY
TRBV11-2	TRBJ2-2	ASSQGGGLAGSGELF
TRBV9	TRBJ2-3	ASSVSAGDTQY
TRBV27	TRBJ2-5	ASSSHPDRTSGQETQY
TRBV2	TRBJ2-1	ASSGTELNYNEQF
TRBV25-1	TRBJ2-3	ASSVSGEGATDTQY
TRBV5-1	TRBJ2-7	ASRLGTSDEQY
TRBV7-7	TRBJ1-1	ASSYRVGTEAF
TRBV30	TRBJ2-5	AWRGGENSLWTQY
TRBV27	TRBJ2-1	ASSFPQGGEQF
TRBV27	TRBJ2-7	ASSSRGTGPLEQY
TRBV19	TRBJ2-1	ASSSARLSYNEQF
TRBV9	TRBJ2-1	ASSVGGSTYNEQF
TRBV14	-	ASSQDVPAGGYEQY
TRBV9	TRBJ1-1	ASSVRSSNTEAF
TRBV25-1	TRBJ1-2	ASSESQGVQIGGYT
TRBV4-2	TRBJ2-3	ASSQEREAGGGDTQY
TRBV27	TRBJ2-6	ASKEGKGPPSTGANVLT
TRBV11-3	TRBJ1-2	ASSLGAGGDYGYT